A selection of T cell receptor beta chains follows, all from one sample in a study of blood T cell repertoires in COVID-19. Some clones are missing from TCRdb's copy, which holds only in-frame ones; the method was immunoSEQ multiplex PCR. The sample gives approximately 140,000 clones, roughly 76% of which show up once; about 8% is in the top ten. The sequenced sample was peripheral blood. Receptors were obtained from a human donor with acute or convalescent COVID-19. The donor label of this sample is uncertain. The CDR3 runs from the conserved cysteine through the conserved F or W. D genes are given only for firm matches.

d_call	v_call	j_call	cdr3_aa
TRBD1	TRBV19	TRBJ2-2	CASSIVGGAGELFF
TRBD2	TRBV6-5	TRBJ2-2	CASKGGAPTGELFF
.	TRBV12-3/TRBV12-4	TRBJ1-1	CASSPRDTEAFF
TRBD1	TRBV4-2	TRBJ1-1	CASSQVVRGRTEAFF
TRBD1	TRBV29-1	TRBJ1-1	CSALRADRDWTEAFF
TRBD1	TRBV7-8	TRBJ2-2	CASYAPGTANTGELFF
.	TRBV3-1/TRBV3-2	TRBJ1-1	CASSEGLRTEAFF
TRBD2	TRBV6-5	TRBJ2-1	CASSYSLGGVNEQFF
TRBD2	TRBV27	TRBJ2-1	CATSREGPNEQFF
.	TRBV19	TRBJ1-2	CASTRREEGGYTF
.	TRBV19	TRBJ2-3	CASSMSGSDTQYF
TRBD1	TRBV5-1	TRBJ2-1	CASSFRGSYNEQFF
TRBD1	TRBV2	TRBJ1-3	CAHGTGNTIYF
.	TRBV7-3	TRBJ2-5	CASSLASQETQYF
.	TRBV5-6	TRBJ1-2	CASSLGGGYTF
TRBD1	TRBV5-4	TRBJ1-4	CASSLGDRPNEKLFF
TRBD1	TRBV7-3	TRBJ1-6	CASSSGSGGGSPLHF
TRBD1	TRBV2	TRBJ2-2	CASRGTAFNTGELFF
.	TRBV19	TRBJ1-2	CASSRLSYGYTF
.	TRBV9	TRBJ1-2	CASSVEAGRGYTF
TRBD1	TRBV11-2	TRBJ1-2	CASSLETQGAIGYTF
TRBD1	TRBV27	TRBJ1-5	CASSLSPGQGNNQPQHF
TRBD1	TRBV4-1	TRBJ1-5	CASSQPGQGNQPQHF
.	TRBV7-2	TRBJ2-7	CASSLGRTPRRYEQYF
.	TRBV7-6	TRBJ2-5	CASSLAGLEQETQYF
TRBD1	TRBV5-6	TRBJ1-6	CASPPVEGADSPLHF
.	TRBV30	TRBJ1-6	CAWSTGGNSPLHF
TRBD1	TRBV10-3	TRBJ1-6	CAIKRDRDSPLHF
TRBD1	TRBV5-1	TRBJ1-2	CASSAGDSRYGYTF
.	TRBV27	TRBJ2-3	CASSLFPGGTDTQYF
TRBD1	TRBV4-1	TRBJ1-2	CASSQGDRVNYGYTF
TRBD1	TRBV6-4	TRBJ1-2	CASSATLTGGNYGYTF
.	TRBV6-6	TRBJ1-2	CASSYSREGSNGYTF
.	TRBV5-4	TRBJ1-1	CASSRRDKNTEAFF
.	TRBV15	TRBJ1-2	CATSRGGGRDYGYTF
TRBD1	TRBV19	TRBJ1-1	CASSLRDRGRGTEAFF
.	TRBV5-5	TRBJ2-7	CASSSLRQGGFEQYF
TRBD1	TRBV27	TRBJ1-6	CASRPTGYNSPLHF
TRBD1	TRBV4-1	TRBJ2-6	CASSNPGAGGRIANVLTF
TRBD1	TRBV2	TRBJ1-3	CASSKTGANTIYF
.	TRBV10-2	TRBJ2-2	CAAGSGGGELFF
TRBD1	TRBV9	TRBJ1-6	CASSGSQGANSPLHF
.	TRBV10-1	TRBJ1-2	CASSESGERSYGYTF
.	TRBV9	TRBJ1-2	CASSPGGPGYTF
.	TRBV6-5	TRBJ2-3	CASSPLTGTDTQYF
TRBD1	TRBV29-1	TRBJ1-1	CSVHRGTEAFF
.	TRBV5-4	TRBJ1-2	CASSSSDRPNYGYTF
.	TRBV5-1	TRBJ1-2	CASSSTGINRGYTF
.	TRBV14	TRBJ1-3	CASSQVPSKGGSGNTIYF
.	TRBV3-1/TRBV3-2	TRBJ2-3	CASSPGTDTQYF
TRBD2	TRBV2	TRBJ2-1	CASSDPAGVLSYNEQFF